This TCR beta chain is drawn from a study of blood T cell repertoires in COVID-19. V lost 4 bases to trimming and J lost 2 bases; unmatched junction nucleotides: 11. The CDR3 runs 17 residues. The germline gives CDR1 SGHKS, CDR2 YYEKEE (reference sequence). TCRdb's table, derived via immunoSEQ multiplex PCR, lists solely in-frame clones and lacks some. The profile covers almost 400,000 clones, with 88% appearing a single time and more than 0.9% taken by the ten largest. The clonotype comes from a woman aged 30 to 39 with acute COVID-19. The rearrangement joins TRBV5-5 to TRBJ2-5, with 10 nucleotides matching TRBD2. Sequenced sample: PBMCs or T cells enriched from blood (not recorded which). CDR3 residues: CASSIRPSGGLQETQYF. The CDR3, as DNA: TGTGCCAGCAGCATTAGGCCTAGCGGGGGATTACAAGAGACCCAGTACTTC.